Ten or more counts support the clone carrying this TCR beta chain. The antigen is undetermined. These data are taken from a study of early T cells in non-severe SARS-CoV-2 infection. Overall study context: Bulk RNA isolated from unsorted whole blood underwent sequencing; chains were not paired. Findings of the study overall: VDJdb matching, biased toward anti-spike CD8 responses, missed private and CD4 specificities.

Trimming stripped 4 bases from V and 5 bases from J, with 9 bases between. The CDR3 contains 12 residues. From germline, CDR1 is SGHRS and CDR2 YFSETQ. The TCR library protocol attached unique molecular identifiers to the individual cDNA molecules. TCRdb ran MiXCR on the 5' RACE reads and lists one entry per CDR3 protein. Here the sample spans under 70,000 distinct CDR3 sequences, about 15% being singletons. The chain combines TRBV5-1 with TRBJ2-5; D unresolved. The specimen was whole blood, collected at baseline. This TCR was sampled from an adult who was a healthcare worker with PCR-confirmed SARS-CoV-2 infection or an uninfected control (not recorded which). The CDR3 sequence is CASSRLRETQYF. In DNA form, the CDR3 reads TGCGCCAGCAGCCGGCTGAGGGAGACCCAGTACTTC.